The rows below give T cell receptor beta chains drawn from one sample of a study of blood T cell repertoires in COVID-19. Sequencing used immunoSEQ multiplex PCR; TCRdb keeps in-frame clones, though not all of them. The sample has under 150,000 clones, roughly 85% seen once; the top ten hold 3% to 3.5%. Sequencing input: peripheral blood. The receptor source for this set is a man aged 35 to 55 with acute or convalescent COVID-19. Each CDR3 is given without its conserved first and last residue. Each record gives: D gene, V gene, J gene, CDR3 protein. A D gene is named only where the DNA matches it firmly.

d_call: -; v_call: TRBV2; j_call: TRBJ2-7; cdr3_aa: ASSEVWTATYEQY
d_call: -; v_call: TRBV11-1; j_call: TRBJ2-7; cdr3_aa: ASSFSYEQY
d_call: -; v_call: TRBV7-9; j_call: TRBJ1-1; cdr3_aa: ASSLERGEEAF
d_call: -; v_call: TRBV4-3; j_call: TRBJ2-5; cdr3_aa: ASSRSLTLAFGETQY
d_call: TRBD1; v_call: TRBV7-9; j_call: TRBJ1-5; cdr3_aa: ASSLGQGDQPQH
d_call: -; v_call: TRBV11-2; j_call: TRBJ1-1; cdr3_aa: ASWSGMNTEAF
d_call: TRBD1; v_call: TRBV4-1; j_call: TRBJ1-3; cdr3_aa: ASSQETGGDTIY
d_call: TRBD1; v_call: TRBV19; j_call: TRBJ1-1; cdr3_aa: ASRWQGATEAF
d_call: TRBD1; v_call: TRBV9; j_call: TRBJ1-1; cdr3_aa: ASSASGTGIEEAF
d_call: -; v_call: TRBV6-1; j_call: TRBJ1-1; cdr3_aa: ASSESPITPGSGTF
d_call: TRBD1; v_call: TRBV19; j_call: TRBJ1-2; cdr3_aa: ASSRTGDYGYT
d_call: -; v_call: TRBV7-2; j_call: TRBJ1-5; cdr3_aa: ASSFVLASNQPQH
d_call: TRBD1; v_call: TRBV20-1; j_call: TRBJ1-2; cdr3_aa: SASSSGQGRNYGYT
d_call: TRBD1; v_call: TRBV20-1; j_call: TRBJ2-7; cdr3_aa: SASPSAGTGGAYEQY
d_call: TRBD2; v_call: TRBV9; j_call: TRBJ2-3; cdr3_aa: ASSPLAGVTDTQY
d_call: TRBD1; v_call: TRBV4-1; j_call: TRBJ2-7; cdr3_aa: ASSTGQGGQYEQY
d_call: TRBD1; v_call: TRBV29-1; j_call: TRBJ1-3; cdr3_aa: SARQGASGNTIY
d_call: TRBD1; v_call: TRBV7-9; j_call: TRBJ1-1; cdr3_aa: ASSLKGQGTEAF
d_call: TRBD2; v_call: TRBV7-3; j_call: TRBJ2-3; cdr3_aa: ASSPTGGADTQY
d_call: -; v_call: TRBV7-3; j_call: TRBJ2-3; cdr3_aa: ASSSGHQTRFTDTQY
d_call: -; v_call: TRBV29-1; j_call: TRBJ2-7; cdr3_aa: SVGPKRYEQY
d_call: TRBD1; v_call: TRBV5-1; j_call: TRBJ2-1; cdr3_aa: ASRIEGARNNEQF
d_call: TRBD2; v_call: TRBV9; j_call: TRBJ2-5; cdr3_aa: ASSVAGGGRETQY
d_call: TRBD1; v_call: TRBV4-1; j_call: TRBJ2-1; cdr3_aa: ASSQPLTGGERGHEQF
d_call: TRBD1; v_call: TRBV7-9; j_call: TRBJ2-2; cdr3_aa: ASSKWTGPNTGELF
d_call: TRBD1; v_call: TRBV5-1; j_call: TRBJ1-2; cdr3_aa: ASRNSGQGDYGYT
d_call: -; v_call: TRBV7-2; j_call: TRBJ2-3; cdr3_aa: ASSLWGGLGDTQY
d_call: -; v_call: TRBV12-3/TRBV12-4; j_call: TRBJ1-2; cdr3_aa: ASKEGIGYT
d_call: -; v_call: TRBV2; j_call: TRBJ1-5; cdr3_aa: ASSHGTPNQPQH
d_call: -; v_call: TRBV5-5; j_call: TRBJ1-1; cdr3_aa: ASSLDLYRSNTEAF
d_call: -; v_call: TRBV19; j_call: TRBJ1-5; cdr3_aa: ASSTPDSGIGQPQH
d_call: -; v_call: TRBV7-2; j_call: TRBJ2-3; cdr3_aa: ASSFTIGGAGADTQY
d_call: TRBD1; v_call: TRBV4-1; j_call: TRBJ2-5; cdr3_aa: ASSQDTPGQGRETQY
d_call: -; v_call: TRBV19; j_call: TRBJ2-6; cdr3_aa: ASSPGTLLSGANVLT
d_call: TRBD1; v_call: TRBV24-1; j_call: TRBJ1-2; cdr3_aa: ATSRWGQGIWIDGYT
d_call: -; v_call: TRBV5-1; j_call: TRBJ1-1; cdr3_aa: ASSLTGRNTEAF
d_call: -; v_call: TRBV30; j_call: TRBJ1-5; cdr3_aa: AYERDSNQPQH
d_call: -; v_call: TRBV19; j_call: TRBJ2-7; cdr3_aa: ASSMVSSYEQY
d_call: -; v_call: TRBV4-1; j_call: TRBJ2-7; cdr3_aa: ASSQVRVGTHNYEQY
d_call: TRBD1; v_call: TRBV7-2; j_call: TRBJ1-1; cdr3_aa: ASSFADRVNTEAF
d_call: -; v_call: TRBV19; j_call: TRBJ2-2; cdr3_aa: ASSSPSGELF
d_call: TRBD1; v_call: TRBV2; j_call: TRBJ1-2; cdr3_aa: AITQGGANYGYT
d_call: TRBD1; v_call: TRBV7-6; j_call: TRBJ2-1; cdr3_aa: ASSPQHPGTGRDEQF
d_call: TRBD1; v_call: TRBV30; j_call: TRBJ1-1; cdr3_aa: AWSADREGTEAF
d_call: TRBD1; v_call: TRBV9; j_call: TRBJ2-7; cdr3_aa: ASSPDRAYEQY
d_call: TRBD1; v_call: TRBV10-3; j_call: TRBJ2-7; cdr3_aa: AISAPAGTGRYEQY
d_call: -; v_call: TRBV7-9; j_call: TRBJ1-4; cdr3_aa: ASSSTGEVEKLF
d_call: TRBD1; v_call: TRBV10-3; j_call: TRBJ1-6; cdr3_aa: AISSGTGALILIGSPLH
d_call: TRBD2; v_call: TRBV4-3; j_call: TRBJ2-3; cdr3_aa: ASSQGLAGGPSTDTQY
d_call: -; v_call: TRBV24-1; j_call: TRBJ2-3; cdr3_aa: ATSETGTYSTDTQY
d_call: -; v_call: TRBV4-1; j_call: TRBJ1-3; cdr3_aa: ASSHLELSGNTIY
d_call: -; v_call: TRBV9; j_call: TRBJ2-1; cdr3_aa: ASSPRLVNEQF
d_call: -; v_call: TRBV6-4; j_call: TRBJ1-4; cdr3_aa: ASSEQGGEKLF
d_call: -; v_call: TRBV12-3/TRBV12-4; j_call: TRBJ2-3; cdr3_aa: ASSLATTDTQY
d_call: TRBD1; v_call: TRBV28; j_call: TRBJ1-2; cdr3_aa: ASSQSGTGGGYT
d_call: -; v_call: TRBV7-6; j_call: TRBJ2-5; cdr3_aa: ASSLVTGEGGETQY
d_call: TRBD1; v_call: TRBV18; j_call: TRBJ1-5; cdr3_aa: ASSVTGDQPQH